The text below deals with one TCR beta chain. Its antigen is unknown. The data derive from a study of graft-versus-host responses after intestinal transplantation. General study findings and limits: Recipient bone marrow held GvH clones, some seen earlier in ileum or blood. Among circulating GvH clones, peak levels were associated with early post-transplant declines in HvG clones.

Trimming removed 4 bases from V and 3 bases from J, with 8 bases in between. Germline-derived CDR1 and CDR2 are MRHNA and SNTAGT. The CDR3 runs 13 residues. Profiling relied on immunoSEQ multiplex PCR, and the TCRdb table lists in-frame clones only, not all of them. Here the sample spans 12,000 or so clones, about 80% being singletons. Sequenced material: PBMCs, taken roughly 490 days after intestinal transplant. The sequence derives from a human patient who received an intestinal transplant, so some T cells may come from the graft donor. V is TRBV6-4 and J is TRBJ2-3, with a possible D match to TRBD2 (6 bases). The CDR3 DNA is TGTGCCAGCAGTGCTCGGGAGACAGATACGCAGTATTTT. Amino acid sequence: CASSARETDTQYF.